This T cell receptor beta chain derives from a study of vaccination effects on CD4 cells after COVID-19. Across the study: Post-vaccine sample collection fell at a median of 72 days after the second dose.

Produced via immunoSEQ multiplex PCR; TCRdb's table is partial and in-frame only. The sample carries 20,000 to 25,000 clones, more than 70% recorded once. Sequencing followed a ViraFEST assay step that expanded antigen-specific CD4+ T cells with viral peptide pools. Subsequent to about 10 days of culture, CD4+ T cells were isolated. Everyone in the study got two shots of either the BNT162b2 or mRNA-1273 vaccine. The researchers cultured 1.9 million or so PBMC per well with approximately 10 IU/ml IL-2 and roughly 9.1 ug/ml peptides. Study observations and caveats: The study found that only 1 of 255 vaccine-induced clones from healthy vaccinees cross-reacted with common cold coronaviruses.

Regarding this clone: The antigen is undetermined.

Trimming removed 1 base from V and 6 bases from J, with 12 bases in between. The germline V gene has CDR1 SGHDN and CDR2 FVKESK. This CDR3 comprises 14 residues. This receptor was identified in a human donor who received a COVID-19 vaccine. The chain has TRBV14 and TRBJ2-5; D may be TRBD2 (5 bases). Source: CD4+ T cells from PBMCs cultured with HCoV-229E spike peptides, taken after COVID-19 vaccination. The CDR3 DNA is TGTGCCAGCAGCCAAGGGACTCGTTTGAAGACCCAGTACTTC. It yields the protein CASSQGTRLKTQYF.